Below are 10 T cell receptor beta chains sequenced from a single sample in a study of blood T cell repertoires in COVID-19. Clones were read by immunoSEQ multiplex PCR, and TCRdb kept only the in-frame ones, dropping some. Of 90,000 to 150,000 clones detected, around 86% appear once; the ten largest clones hold about a tenth. The material sequenced was peripheral blood. These receptors came from a man at least 80 years old with acute or convalescent COVID-19.

The chain is built from TRBV3-1 (or the pseudogene TRBV3-2) and TRBJ1-1; 10 nucleotides match TRBD1. The CDR3 is 16 amino acids. Germline V CDR1 and CDR2: LGHDT, YNNKEL (reference sequence). V shed 1 base and J 4 bases; nucleotides not matched to a gene: 6. CDR3 protein: CASSQVSGQGGTEAFF. DNA for the CDR3: TGTGCCAGCAGCCAAGTTTCCGGACAGGGGGGCACTGAAGCTTTCTTT.

The gene calls are TRBV5-8 and TRBJ1-2, with D possibly TRBD1 on 6 matching bases. The germline V gene has CDR1 SGHTS and CDR2 YDEGEE. V was pared by 1 base and J by 3 bases, with 16 bases between. There are 16 residues in the CDR3. The CDR3 loop is CASSLKGQELYYGYTF. CDR3 in DNA: TGTGCCAGCAGCTTGAAGGGACAAGAACTATACTATGGCTACACCTTC.

This sequence joins TRBV19 and TRBJ2-6, with 9 positions matching TRBD2. Germline loops: CDR1 LNHDA, CDR2 SQIVND (reference sequence). With V trimmed by 5 bases and J by 5 bases, 13 bases remained unmatched. The CDR3 has 18 residues. The CDR3 nucleotides are TGTGCCAGTAGTCCCCGGGCTAGCGGGACCCCCAGGGCCAACGTCCTGACTTTC. Amino acids: CASSPRASGTPRANVLTF.

On this clone itself: At the DNA level, this CDR3 is encoded by other sequences in the same sample as well. For the CDR3, the DNA is TGTGCCAGTAACAGGGGCCGATTAAACACTGAAGCTTTCTTT. Its translation: CASNRGRLNTEAFF. The V and J genes are TRBV19 and TRBJ1-1; 7 nucleotides line up with TRBD1. With V trimmed by 7 bases and J by 2 bases, 7 bases remained unmatched. This CDR3 comprises 14 residues. Germline lookup yields CDR1 LNHDA and CDR2 SQIVND (reference sequence).

This rearrangement joins TRBV24-1 to TRBJ1-2; D unclear. Germline V gene lookup returns CDR1 KGHDR and CDR2 SFDVKD. The germline V and J ends were trimmed by 11 bases and 6 bases, with 12 bases remaining between them. This CDR3 region has 11 residues. The CDR3 coding sequence is TGTGCCATATGGGCTCCTGATGGCTACACCTTC. Its protein is CAIWAPDGYTF.

This rearrangement joins TRBV5-1 to TRBJ2-7; a weak D match, TRBD1 (5 bases). Germline V lookup: CDR1 SGHRS, CDR2 YFSETQ. V was cut by 5 bases and J by 0 bases, with 12 bases left in between. This CDR3 spans 14 amino acids. The CDR3, as DNA: TGCGCCAGCAGGCCGATCGACAGCTCCTACGAGCAGTACTTC. This translates into CASRPIDSSYEQYF.

The chain uses TRBV9 and TRBJ2-2; 14 bases fit TRBD2. Germline-derived CDR1 and CDR2 are SGDLS and YYNGEE. V trimming: 3 bases; J trimming: 8 bases; junction bases outside the gene matches: 12. CDR3 length: 18 residues. The chain's CDR3 is CASSGPSGLAGAQGELFF. The CDR3 DNA sequence: TGTGCCAGCAGCGGACCATCGGGACTAGCGGGAGCACAAGGGGAGCTGTTTTTT.

The chain is built from TRBV6-5 and TRBJ1-6, with D tentatively TRBD1 (5 bases). In germline, CDR1 is MNHEY, CDR2 SVGAGI. Trimming took 2 bases from V and 8 from J, leaving 13 bases between them. The CDR3 covers 15 residues. The CDR3 spells CASSYTGGDDSPLHF. The CDR3 bases are TGTGCCAGCAGTTACACCGGGGGGGACGATTCACCCCTCCACTTT.

V gene TRBV7-9 combines with J gene TRBJ1-1; no clear D gene. The germline gives CDR1 SEHNR, CDR2 FQNEAQ (reference sequence). Trimming shortened V by 3 bases and J by 0 bases, and 8 bases separated the two germline ends. This CDR3 is built from 14 residues. In DNA form, the CDR3 reads TGTGCCAGCAGCTTCGCGGTGATGAACACTGAAGCTTTCTTT. Its translation: CASSFAVMNTEAFF.

The rearrangement joins TRBV18 to TRBJ1-1, with D perhaps matching TRBD1 (5 bases). Trimming removed 4 bases from V and 5 bases from J, with 17 bases in between. Looked up from germline, CDR1 is KGHSH and CDR2 is LQKENI. The CDR3 is 15 amino acids. The CDR3 DNA is TGTGCCAGCTCACTATATAGACGGGGGGAGACTGAAGCTTTCTTT. This gives the protein CASSLYRRGETEAFF.